This TCR beta chain appears in the sequencing data of a study of blood T cell repertoires in COVID-19. Across the study: Nucleic acid was either cDNA or gDNA, and it came from T cells, B-cell-depleted T cells, or PBMCs.

This CDR3 region has 15 residues. Germline trimming cut 1 base from V and 3 bases from J; bases unmatched to any gene: 3. CDR1 and CDR2 from the germline V gene are SGHNT and YENEEA. Profiling relied on immunoSEQ multiplex PCR, and the TCRdb table lists in-frame clones only, not all of them. Among tens of thousands of clones, around 83% were seen once, and the ten largest hold about 44%. Input material: peripheral blood. The chain employs TRBV11-3 and TRBJ2-1, with 7 bases identical to TRBD2. This receptor was obtained from a woman older than 75 with active or convalescent COVID-19. The CDR3 bases are TGTGCCAGCAGCTTAGCGGGAGGAGGCTACAATGAGCAGTTCTTC. It specifies CASSLAGGGYNEQFF.